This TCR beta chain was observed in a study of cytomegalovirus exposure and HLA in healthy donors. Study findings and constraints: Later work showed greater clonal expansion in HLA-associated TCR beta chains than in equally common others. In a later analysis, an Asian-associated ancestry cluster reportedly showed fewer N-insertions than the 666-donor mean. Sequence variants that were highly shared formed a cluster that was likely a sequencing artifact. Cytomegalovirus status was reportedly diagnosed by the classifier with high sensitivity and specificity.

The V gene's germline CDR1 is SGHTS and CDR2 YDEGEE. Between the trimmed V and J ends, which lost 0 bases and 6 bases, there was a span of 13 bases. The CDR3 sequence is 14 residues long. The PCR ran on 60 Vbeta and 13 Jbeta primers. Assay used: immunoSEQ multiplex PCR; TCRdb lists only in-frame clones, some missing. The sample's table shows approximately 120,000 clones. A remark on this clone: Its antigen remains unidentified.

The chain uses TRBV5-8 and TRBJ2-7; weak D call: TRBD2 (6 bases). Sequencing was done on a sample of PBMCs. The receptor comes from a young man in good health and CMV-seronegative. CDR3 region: CASSLDSGEGEQYF. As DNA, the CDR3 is TGTGCCAGCAGCTTGGATTCGGGAGAAGGCGAGCAGTACTTC. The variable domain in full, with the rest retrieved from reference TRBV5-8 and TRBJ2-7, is EAGVTQSPTHLIKTRGQQATLRCSPISGHTSVYWYQQALGLGLQFLLWYDEGEERNRGNFPPRFSGRQFPNYSSELNVNALELEDSALYLCASSLDSGEGEQYFGPGTRLTVT.